Listed here are 5 T cell receptor beta chains from one sample, sequenced in a study of response to subunit inactivated influenza vaccine. TCRdb reanalysed the RT-PCR reads using MiXCR and keeps one entry per CDR3 protein. Altogether 700,000 to 900,000 distinct CDR3 sequences are present, 21% being singletons, with the ten largest covering about 10%. The material was PBMCs from blood, obtained less than 6 days after vaccination. These receptors were obtained from a man aged 45 to 65 who received an inactivated influenza vaccine.

This clonotype was observed a handful of times. V gene TRBV28 combines with J gene TRBJ2-7; TRBD2 agrees at 8 bases. This CDR3 contains 18 residues. Germline CDR1 reads MDHEN; CDR2 reads SYDVKM. Trimming took 6 bases from V and 1 from J; bases not matched to a gene: 17. CDR3 DNA: TGTGCCAGCAGCCCGGGGGGTAGCGGGAAGTTCATATCCTACGAGCAGTACTTC. Encoded protein: CASSPGGSGKFISYEQYF.

The chain links TRBV6-1 to TRBJ2-2, with D tentatively TRBD1 (7 bases). CDR3 size: 16 residues. Trimming stripped 2 bases from V and 4 bases from J, with 14 bases between. The germline V gene has CDR1 MNHNS and CDR2 SASEGT. The CDR3 DNA follows: TGTGCCAGCAGTGAATGGGCAGGGGGAGGCACCGGGGAGCTGTTTTTT. Amino acids: CASSEWAGGGTGELFF.

The table lists this clonotype with many counts. The chain couples TRBV10-3 to TRBJ1-6, with 7 bases that match TRBD1. The CDR3 covers 14 residues. J was trimmed by 6 bases and V by 3 bases; bases with no gene match: 2. Germline V lookup: CDR1 ENHRY, CDR2 SYGVKD. The CDR3 nucleotides are TGTGCCATCAGTGAAGGGACAGCTAATTCACCCCTCCACTTT. Protein: CAISEGTANSPLHF.

This clonotype was observed a few times. V and J are TRBV5-1 and TRBJ1-1; perhaps TRBD1 as D (6 bases). Germline CDR1 SGHRS, CDR2 YFSETQ. The CDR3 contains 14 residues. Trimming pared 6 bases from V and 0 bases from J, leaving 12 bases between. CDR3 DNA: TGCGCCAGCACCACCACAGGGCTGAACACTGAAGCTTTCTTT. Translating gives CASTTTGLNTEAFF.

V and J are TRBV7-2 and TRBJ2-7; 11 nucleotides align to TRBD2. Germline CDR1 is SGHTA and CDR2 is FQGNSA. V trimming: 5 bases; J trimming: 5 bases; junction bases outside the gene matches: 5. The CDR3 is 14 amino acids. The CDR3 region is CASSPLAGGHEQYF. CDR3 nucleotide sequence: TGTGCCAGCAGCCCCTTAGCGGGAGGGCACGAGCAGTACTTC.